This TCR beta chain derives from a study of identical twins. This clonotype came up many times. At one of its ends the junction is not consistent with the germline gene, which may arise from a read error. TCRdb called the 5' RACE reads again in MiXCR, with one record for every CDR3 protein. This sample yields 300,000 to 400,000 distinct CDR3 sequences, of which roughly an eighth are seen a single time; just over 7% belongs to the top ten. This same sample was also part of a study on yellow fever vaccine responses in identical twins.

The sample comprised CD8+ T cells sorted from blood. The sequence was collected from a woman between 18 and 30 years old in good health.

This CDR3 reads CASSSDYEQYF. DNA for the CDR3: TGTGCCAGCAGCTCGGACTACGAGCAGTACTTC. V is TRBV5-1 and J is TRBJ2-7; D call uncertain. Germline loops: CDR1 SGHRS, CDR2 YFSETQ. The CDR3 is made up of 11 amino acids.